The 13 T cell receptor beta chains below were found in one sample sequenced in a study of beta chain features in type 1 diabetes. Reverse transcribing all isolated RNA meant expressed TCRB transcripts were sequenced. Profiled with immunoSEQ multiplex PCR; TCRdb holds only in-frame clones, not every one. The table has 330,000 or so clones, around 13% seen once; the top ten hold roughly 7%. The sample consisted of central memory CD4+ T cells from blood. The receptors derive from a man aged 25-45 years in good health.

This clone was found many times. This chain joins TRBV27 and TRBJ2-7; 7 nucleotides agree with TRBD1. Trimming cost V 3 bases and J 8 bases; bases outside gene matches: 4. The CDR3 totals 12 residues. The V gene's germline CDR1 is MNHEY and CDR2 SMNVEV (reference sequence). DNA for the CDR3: TGTGCCAGCAGTTTCCCACAGGGGAAGCAGTACTTC. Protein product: CASSFPQGKQYF.

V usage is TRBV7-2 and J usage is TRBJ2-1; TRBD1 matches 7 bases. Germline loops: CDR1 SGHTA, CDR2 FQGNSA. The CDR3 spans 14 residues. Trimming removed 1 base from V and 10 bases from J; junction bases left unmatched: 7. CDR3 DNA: TGTGCCAGCAGCTTAGGGATCGACAGGGAGGAGCAGTTCTTC. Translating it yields CASSLGIDREEQFF.

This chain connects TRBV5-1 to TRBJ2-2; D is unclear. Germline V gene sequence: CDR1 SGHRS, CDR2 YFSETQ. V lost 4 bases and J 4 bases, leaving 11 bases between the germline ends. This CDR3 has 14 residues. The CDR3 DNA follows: TGCGCCAGCAGCCTCAACACACGCACCGGGGAGCTGTTTTTT. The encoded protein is CASSLNTRTGELFF.

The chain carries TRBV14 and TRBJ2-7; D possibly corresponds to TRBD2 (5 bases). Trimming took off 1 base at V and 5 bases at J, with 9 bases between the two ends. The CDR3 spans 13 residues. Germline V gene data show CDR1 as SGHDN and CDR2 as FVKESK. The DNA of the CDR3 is TGTGCCAGCAGCCAAGGGGCTAGCAACGAGCAGTACGTC. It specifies CASSQGASNEQYV.

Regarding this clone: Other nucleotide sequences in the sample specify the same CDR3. CDR3: CASSYSRGNGYTF. Here the CDR3 DNA reads TGTGCCAGCAGTTACTCAAGGGGGAATGGCTACACCTTC. The chain employs TRBV6-5 and TRBJ1-2; D perhaps matches TRBD1 (6 bases). V shed 0 bases and J shed 6 bases, with 8 bases lying between them. The CDR3 extends over 13 amino acids. Germline loops: CDR1 MNHEY, CDR2 SVGAGI.

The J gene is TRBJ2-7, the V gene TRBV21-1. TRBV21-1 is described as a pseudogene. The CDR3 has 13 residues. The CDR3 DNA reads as TGTGCCAGCAGTTCGGACGCCGACGACGAGCAGTACTTC. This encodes CASSSDADDEQYF.

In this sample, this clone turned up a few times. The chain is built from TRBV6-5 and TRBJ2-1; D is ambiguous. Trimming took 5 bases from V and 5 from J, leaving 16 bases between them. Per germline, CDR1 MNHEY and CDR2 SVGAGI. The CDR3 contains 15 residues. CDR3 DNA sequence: TGTGCCAGCAGTCTCCTCGGCCGGCTGGACAATGAGCAGTTCTTC. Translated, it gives CASSLLGRLDNEQFF.

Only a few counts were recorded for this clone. In nucleotides, the CDR3 is TGTGCCAGCAGCCCCGACAGGGCATCCTACGAGCAGTACTTC. Translating gives CASSPDRASYEQYF. The chain links TRBV7-7 to TRBJ2-7; 7 bases are shared with TRBD1. The CDR3 runs 14 residues. The V gene's germline CDR1 is SSHAT and CDR2 FNYEAQ (reference sequence). V was clipped by 5 bases and J by 1 base; unmatched bases: 5.

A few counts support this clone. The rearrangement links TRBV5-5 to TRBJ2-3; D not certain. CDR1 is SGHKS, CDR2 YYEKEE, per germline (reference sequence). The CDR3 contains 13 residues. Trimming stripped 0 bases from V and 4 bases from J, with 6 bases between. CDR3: CASSLGPPDTQYF. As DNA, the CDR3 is TGTGCCAGCAGCTTGGGACCCCCAGATACGCAGTATTTT.

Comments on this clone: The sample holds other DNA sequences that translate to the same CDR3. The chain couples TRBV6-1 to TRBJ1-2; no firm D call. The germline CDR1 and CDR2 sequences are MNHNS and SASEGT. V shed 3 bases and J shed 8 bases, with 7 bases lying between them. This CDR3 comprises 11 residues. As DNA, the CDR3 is TGTGCCAGCAGTGAGACGAGGGGCTACACCTTC. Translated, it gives CASSETRGYTF.

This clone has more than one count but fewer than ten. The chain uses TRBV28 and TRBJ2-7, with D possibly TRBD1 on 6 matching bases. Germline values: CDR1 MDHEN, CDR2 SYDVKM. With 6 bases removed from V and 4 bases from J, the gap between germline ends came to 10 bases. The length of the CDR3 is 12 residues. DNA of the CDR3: TGTGCCAGCAGGACAGGACCTTACGAGCAGTACGTC. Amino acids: CASRTGPYEQYV.

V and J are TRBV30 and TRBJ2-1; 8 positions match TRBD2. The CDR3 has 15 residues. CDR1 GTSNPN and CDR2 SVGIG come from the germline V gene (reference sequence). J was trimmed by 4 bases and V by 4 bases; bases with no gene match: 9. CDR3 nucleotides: TGTGCCTGGATCGCTATAGCGGGGAGTTACAATGAGCAGTTCTTC. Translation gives CAWIAIAGSYNEQFF.

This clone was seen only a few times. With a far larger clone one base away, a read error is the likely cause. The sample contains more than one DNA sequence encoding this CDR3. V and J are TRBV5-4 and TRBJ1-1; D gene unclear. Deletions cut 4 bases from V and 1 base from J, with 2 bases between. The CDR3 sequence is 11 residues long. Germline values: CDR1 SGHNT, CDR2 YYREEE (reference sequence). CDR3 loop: CASSQNTEAFF. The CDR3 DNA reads TGTGCCAGCAGCCAGAACACTGAAGCTTTCTTT.